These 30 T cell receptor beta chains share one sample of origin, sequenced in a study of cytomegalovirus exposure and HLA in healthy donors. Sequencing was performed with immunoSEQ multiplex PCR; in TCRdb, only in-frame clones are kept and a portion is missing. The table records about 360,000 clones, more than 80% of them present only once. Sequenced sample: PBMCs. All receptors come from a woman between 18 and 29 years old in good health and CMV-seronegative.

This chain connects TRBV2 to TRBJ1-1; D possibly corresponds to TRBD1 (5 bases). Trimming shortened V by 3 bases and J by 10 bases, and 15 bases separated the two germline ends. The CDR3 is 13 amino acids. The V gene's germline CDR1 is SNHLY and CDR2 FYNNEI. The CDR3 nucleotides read TGTGCCAGCAGTGATTCGGGGGTTTGGGGAGCTTTCTTT. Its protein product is CASSDSGVWGAFF.

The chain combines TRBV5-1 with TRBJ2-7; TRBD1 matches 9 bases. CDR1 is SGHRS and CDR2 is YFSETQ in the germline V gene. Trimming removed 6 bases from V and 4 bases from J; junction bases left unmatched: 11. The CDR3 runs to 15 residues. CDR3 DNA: TGCGCCAGCACGGACCCGGGACAGGGTAAATACGAGCAGTACTTC. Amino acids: CASTDPGQGKYEQYF. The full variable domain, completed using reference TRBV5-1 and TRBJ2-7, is KAGVTQTPRYLIKTRGQQVTLSCSPISGHRSVSWYQQTPGQGLQFLFEYFSETQRNKGNFPGRFSGRQFSNSRSEMNVSTLELGDSALYLCASTDPGQGKYEQYFGPGTRLTVT.

Written as DNA, the CDR3 is TGTGCCAGCAGCTTAGTTTCTGAGGGCTCTTATGGCTACACCTTC. Protein product: CASSLVSEGSYGYTF. The chain recombines TRBV11-2 with TRBJ1-2, with D uncertain. This CDR3 is 15 amino acids long. Germline CDR1 and CDR2: SGHAT and FQNNGV. The V end lost 1 base, the J end lost 5 bases, and 14 bases lay between the germline ends.

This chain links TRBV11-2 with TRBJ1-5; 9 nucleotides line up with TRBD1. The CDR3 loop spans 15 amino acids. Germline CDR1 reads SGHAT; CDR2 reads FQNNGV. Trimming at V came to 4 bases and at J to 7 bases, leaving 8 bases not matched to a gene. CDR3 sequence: CASSSSGTGYQPQHF. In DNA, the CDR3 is TGTGCCAGCAGCTCCTCCGGGACAGGGTACCAGCCCCAGCATTTT.

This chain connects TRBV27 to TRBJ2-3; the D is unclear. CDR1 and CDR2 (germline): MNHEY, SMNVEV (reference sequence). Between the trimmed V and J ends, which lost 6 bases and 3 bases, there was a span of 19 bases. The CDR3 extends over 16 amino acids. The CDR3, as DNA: TGTGCCAGCAGCTACCGCCTAGGTCACGCAACAGATACGCAGTATTTT. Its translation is CASSYRLGHATDTQYF.

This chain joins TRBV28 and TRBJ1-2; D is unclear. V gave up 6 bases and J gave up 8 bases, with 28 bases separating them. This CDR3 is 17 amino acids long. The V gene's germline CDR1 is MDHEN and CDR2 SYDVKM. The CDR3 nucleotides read TGTGCCAGCAGCCCTACTGCACCTCAGGCGCCCTTTGGGGGCTACACCTTC. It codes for CASSPTAPQAPFGGYTF.

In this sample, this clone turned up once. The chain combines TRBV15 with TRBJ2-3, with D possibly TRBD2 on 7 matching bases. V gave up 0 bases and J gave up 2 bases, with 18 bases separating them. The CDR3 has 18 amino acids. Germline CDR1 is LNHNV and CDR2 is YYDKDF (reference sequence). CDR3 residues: CATSRDPLGGGTTDTQYF. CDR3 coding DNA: TGTGCCACCAGCAGAGATCCCCTAGGGGGAGGGACCACAGATACGCAGTATTTT.

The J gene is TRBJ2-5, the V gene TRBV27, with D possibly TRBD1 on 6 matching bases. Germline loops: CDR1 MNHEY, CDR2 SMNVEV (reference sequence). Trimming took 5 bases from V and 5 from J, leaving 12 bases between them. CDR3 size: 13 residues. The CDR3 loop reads CASSPQGSETQYF. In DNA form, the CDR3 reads TGTGCCAGCAGTCCTCAGGGGTCGGAGACCCAGTACTTC.

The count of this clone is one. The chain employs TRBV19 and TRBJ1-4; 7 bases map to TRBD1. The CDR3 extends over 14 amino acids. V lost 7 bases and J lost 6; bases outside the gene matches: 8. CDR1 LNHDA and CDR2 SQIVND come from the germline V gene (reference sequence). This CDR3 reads CASTGQARDEKLFF. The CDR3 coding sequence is TGTGCCAGTACCGGACAGGCCAGGGATGAAAAACTGTTTTTT. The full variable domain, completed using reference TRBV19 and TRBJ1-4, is DGGITQSPKYLFRKEGQNVTLSCEQNLNHDAMYWYRQDPGQGLRLIYYSQIVNDFQKGDIAEGYSVSREKKESFPLTVTSAQKNPTAFYLCASTGQARDEKLFFGSGTQLSVL.

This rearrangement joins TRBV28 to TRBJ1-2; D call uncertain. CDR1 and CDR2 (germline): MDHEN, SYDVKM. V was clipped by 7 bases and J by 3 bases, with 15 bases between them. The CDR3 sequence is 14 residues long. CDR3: CASTLDRVDYGYTF. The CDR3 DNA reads TGTGCCAGCACCCTGGATCGGGTGGACTATGGCTACACCTTC.

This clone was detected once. CDR3 coding DNA: TGTGCCAGCAGCCTCTACGGGGGGACTGAAGCTTTCTTT. Translation: CASSLYGGTEAFF. V is TRBV7-2 and J is TRBJ1-1; TRBD1 is a possible D gene (5 bases). CDR3 size: 13 residues. Trimming shortened V by 5 bases and J by 5 bases, and 12 bases separated the two germline ends. Germline CDR1 reads SGHTA; CDR2 reads FQGNSA.

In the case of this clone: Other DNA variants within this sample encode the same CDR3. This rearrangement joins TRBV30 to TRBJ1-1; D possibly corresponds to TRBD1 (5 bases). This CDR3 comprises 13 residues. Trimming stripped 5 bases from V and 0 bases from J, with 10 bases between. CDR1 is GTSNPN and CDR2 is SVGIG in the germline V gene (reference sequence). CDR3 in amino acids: CAWRRQLNTEAFF. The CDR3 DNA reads TGTGCCTGGCGACGACAGCTGAACACTGAAGCTTTCTTT. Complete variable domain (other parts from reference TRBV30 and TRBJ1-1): SQTIHQWPATLVQPVGSPLSLECTVEGTSNPNLYWYRQAAGRGLQLLFYSVGIGQISSEVPQNLSASRPQDRQFILSSKKLLLSDSGFYLCAWRRQLNTEAFFGQGTRLTVV.

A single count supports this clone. CDR3 residues: CASSSLLELGPLKNIQYF. CDR3 bases: TGTGCCAGCAGTTCACTGTTGGAGTTGGGGCCACTCAAAAACATTCAGTACTTC. V gene TRBV28 combines with J gene TRBJ2-4, with D possibly matching TRBD1 (5 bases). Germline-derived CDR1 and CDR2 are MDHEN and SYDVKM. The ends were cut back, 4 bases at V and 3 bases at J, with 22 bases in the middle. There are 18 residues in the CDR3. The full variable domain, its missing parts supplied by reference TRBV28 and TRBJ2-4, is DVKVTQSSRYLVKRTGEKVFLECVQDMDHENMFWYRQDPGLGLRLIYFSYDVKMKEKGDIPEGYSVSREKKERFSLILESASTNQTSMYLCASSSLLELGPLKNIQYFGAGTRLSVL.

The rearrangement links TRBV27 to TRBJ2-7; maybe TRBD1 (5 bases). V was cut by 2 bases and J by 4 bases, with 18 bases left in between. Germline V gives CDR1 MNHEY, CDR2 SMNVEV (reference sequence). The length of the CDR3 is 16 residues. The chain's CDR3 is CASSLRFRQGRYEQYF. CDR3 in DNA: TGTGCCAGCAGTTTAAGATTTAGGCAGGGAAGGTACGAGCAGTACTTC.

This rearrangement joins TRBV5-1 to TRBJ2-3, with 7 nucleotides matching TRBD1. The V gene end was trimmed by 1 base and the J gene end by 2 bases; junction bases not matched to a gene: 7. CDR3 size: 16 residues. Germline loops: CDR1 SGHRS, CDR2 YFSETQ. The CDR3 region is CASSLWTGKLTDTQYF. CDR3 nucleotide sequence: TGCGCCAGCAGCTTGTGGACAGGAAAACTCACAGATACGCAGTATTTT.

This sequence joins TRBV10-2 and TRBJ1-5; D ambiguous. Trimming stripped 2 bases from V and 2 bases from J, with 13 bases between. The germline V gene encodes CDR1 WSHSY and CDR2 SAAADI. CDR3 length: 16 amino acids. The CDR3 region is CASSEGGVRGNQPQHF. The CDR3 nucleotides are TGCGCCAGCAGTGAGGGCGGGGTTAGGGGCAATCAGCCCCAGCATTTT.

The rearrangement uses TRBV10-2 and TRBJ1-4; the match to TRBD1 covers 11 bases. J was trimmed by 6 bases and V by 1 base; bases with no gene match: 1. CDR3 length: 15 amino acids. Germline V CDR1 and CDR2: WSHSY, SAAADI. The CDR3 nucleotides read TGCGCCAGCAGTGAGTTGGACAGGGGGCATGAAAAACTGTTTTTT. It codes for CASSELDRGHEKLFF.

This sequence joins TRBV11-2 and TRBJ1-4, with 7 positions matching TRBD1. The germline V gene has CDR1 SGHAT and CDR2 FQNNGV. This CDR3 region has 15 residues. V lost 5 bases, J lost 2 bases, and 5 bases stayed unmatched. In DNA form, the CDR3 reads TGTGCCAGCAGCCCCGGGACAGCGACTAATGAAAAACTGTTTTTT. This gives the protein CASSPGTATNEKLFF.

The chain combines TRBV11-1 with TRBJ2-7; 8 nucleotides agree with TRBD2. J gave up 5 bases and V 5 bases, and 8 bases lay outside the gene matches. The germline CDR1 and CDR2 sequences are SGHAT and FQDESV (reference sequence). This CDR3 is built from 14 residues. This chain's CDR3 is CASSRLASLHEQYF. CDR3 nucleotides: TGTGCCAGCAGCCGACTAGCGAGTCTCCACGAGCAGTACTTC.

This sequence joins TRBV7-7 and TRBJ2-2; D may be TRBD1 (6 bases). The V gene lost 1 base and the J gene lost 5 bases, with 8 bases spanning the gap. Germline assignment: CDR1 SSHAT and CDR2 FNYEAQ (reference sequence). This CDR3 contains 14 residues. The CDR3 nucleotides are TGTGCCAGCAGCTTAGGGGGGCGGACCGGGGAGCTGTTTTTT. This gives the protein CASSLGGRTGELFF.

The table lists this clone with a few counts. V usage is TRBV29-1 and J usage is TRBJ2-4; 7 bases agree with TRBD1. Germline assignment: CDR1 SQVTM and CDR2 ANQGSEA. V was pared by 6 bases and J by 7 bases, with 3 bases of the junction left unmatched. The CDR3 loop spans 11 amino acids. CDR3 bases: TGCAGCGTCCAACAGGGGAACATTCAGTACTTC. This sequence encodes CSVQQGNIQYF.

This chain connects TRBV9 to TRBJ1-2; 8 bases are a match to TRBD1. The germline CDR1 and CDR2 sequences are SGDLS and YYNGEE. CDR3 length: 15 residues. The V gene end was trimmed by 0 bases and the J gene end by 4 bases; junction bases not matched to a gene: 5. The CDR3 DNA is TGTGCCAGCAGCGTAGGGACAGGGAAAGGCTATGGCTACACCTTC. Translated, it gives CASSVGTGKGYGYTF.

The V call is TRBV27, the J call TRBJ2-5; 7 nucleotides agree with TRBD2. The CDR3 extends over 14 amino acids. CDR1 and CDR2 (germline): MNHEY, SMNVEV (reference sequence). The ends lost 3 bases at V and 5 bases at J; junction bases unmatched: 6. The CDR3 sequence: CASSLAGGRETQYF. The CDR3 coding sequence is TGTGCCAGCAGTTTGGCCGGGGGGAGGGAGACCCAGTACTTC.

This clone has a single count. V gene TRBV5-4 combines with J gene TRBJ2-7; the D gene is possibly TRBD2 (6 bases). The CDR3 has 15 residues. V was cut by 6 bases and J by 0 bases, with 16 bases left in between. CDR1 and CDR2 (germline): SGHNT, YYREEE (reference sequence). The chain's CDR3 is CASTSWGENSYEQYF. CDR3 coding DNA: TGTGCCAGCACCAGCTGGGGGGAGAACTCCTACGAGCAGTACTTC.

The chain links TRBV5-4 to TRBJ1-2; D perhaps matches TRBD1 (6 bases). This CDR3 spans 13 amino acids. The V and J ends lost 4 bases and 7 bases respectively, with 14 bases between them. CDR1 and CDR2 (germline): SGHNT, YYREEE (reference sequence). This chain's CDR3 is CASSLQGGGGYTF. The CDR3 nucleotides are TGTGCCAGCAGCCTCCAGGGAGGGGGTGGCTACACCTTC.

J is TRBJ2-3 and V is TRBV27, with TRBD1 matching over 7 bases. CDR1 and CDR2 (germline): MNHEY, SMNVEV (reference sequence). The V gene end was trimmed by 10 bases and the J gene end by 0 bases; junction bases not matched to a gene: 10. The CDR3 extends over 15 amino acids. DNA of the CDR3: TGTGCCACCCTCCCTGGGACAGCTAGCACAGATACGCAGTATTTT. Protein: CATLPGTASTDTQYF.

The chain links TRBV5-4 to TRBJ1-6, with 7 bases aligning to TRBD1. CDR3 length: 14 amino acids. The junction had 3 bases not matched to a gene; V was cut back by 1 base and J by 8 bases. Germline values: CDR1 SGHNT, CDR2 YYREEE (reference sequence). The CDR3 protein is CASSLFQGDSPLHF. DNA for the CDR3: TGTGCCAGCAGCTTGTTTCAGGGGGATTCACCCCTCCACTTT.

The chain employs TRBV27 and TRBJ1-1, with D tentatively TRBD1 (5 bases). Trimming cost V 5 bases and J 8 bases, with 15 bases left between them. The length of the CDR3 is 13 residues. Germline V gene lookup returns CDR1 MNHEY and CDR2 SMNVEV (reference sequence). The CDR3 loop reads CASSLVPTEEAFF. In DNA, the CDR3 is TGTGCCAGCAGTCTCGTCCCGACAGAAGAAGCTTTCTTT.

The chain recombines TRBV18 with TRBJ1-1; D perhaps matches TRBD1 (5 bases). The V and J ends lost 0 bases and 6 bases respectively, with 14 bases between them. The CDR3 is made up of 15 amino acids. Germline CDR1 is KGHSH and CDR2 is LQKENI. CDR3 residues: CASSPPRGDGSEAFF. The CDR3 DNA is TGTGCCAGCTCACCACCTCGGGGGGATGGGTCTGAAGCTTTCTTT.

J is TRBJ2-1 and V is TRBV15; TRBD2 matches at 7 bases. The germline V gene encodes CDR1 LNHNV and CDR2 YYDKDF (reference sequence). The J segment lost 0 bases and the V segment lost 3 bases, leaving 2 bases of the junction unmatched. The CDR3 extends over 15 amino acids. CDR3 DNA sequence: TGTGCCACCAGCAGGCGGACTAGCTCCTACAATGAGCAGTTCTTC. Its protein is CATSRRTSSYNEQFF.